There are many counts of the clone carrying this T cell receptor beta chain. This entry is derived from a study of T cells in Graves' hyperthyroidism and ophthalmopathy. Trimming pared 0 bases from V and 11 bases from J, leaving 13 bases between. This CDR3 comprises 13 residues. Germline CDR1 reads MNHEY; CDR2 reads SMNVEV (reference sequence). RNA transcripts were the template for amplifying TCR beta CDR3 regions. The HTBI set primed first-round TCR CDR3 RT-PCR. TCRdb re-called the multiplex PCR reads with MiXCR, one entry per CDR3 protein. The sample shows 400,000 or so distinct CDR3 sequences, 14% of them seen only once.

The sequenced sample was blood. The clonotype comes from a woman in her twenties or thirties with Graves' ophthalmopathy. The V call is TRBV27, the J call TRBJ1-1; D gene ambiguous. The CDR3 region is CASSLSSGVGAFF. In DNA, the CDR3 is TGTGCCAGCAGTTTATCGTCAGGCGTGGGTGCTTTCTTT.